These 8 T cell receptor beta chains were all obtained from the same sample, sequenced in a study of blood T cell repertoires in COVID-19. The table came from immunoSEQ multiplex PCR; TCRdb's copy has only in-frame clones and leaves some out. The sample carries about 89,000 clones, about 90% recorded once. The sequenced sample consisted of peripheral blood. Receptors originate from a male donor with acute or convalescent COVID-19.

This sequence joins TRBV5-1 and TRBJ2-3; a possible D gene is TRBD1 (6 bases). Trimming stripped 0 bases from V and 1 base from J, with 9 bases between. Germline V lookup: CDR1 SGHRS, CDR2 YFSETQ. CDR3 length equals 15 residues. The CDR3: CASSLEGVGTDTQYF. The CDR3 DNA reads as TGCGCCAGCAGCTTGGAGGGGGTTGGCACAGATACGCAGTATTTT.

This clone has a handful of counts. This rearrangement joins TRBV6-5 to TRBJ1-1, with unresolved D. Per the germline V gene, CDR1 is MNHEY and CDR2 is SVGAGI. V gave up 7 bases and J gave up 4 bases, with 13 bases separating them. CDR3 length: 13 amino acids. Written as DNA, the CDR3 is TGTGCCAGCATCTCTACTTCCCTCACTGAAGCTTTCTTT. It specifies CASISTSLTEAFF.

The CDR3 reads CASSLGTGRYEQYF. As DNA, the CDR3 is TGCGCCAGCAGCCTCGGGACAGGGCGCTACGAGCAGTACTTC. The rearrangement joins TRBV5-1 to TRBJ2-7; 9 bases are shared with TRBD1. J was trimmed by 3 bases and V by 4 bases; bases with no gene match: 5. The CDR3 is made up of 14 amino acids. Germline V gene data show CDR1 as SGHRS and CDR2 as YFSETQ.

CDR3 DNA sequence: TGTGCCAGCACCTCTCGGGGGAACACTGAAGCTTTCTTT. It codes for CASTSRGNTEAFF. The chain links TRBV7-9 to TRBJ1-1; D call uncertain. The CDR3 totals 13 residues. Germline CDR1 and CDR2: SEHNR and FQNEAQ (reference sequence). V lost 7 bases, J lost 1 base, and 10 bases lay in between.

The DNA of the CDR3 is TGCGCCAGCAGCCTGGGCGGGGGAAACACAGATACGCAGTATTTT. Encoded protein: CASSLGGGNTDTQYF. The gene calls are TRBV5-1 and TRBJ2-3, with 7 bases identical to TRBD2. V shed 4 bases, J shed 2 bases, and the junction held 7 bases outside the gene matches. CDR1 is SGHRS, CDR2 YFSETQ, per germline. The CDR3 length is 15 residues.

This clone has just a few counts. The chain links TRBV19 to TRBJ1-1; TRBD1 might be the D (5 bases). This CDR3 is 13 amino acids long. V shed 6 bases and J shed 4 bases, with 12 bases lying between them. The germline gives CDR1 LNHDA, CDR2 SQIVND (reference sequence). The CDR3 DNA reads TGTGCCAGTAGACTGGGGGGGAGCACTGAAGCTTTCTTT. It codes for CASRLGGSTEAFF.

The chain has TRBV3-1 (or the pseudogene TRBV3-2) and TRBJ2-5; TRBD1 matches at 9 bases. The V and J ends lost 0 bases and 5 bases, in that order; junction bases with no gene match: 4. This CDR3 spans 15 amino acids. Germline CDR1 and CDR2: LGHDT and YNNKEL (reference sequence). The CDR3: CASSQDLDRGETQYF. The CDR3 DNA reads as TGTGCCAGCAGCCAAGATCTTGACAGGGGGGAGACCCAGTACTTC.

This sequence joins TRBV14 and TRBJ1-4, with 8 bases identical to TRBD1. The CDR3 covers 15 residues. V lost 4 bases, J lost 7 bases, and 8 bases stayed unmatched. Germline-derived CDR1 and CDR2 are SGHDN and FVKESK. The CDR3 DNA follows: TGTGCCAGCAGCCGCCTGACAGGGGCGGGTGAAAAACTGTTTTTT. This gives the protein CASSRLTGAGEKLFF.